Sequencing of this T cell receptor beta chain was carried out in a study of T cell changes during pregnancy in multiple sclerosis. The table came from immunoSEQ multiplex PCR; TCRdb's copy has only in-frame clones and leaves some out. The top ten hold roughly a fifth of the sample, which has about 20,000 clones, around nine tenths seen once. Germline V gene lookup returns CDR1 SGHAT and CDR2 FQNNGV. V lost 3 bases, J lost 5 bases, and 3 bases stayed unmatched. The CDR3 is 13 residues long. The sample here was CD8+ T cells from peripheral blood mononuclear cells, taken after pregnancy. The origin of this receptor is a female donor in good health, enrolled as a control in a pregnancy study. The rearrangement joins TRBV11-2 to TRBJ2-5; 7 bases match TRBD2. The CDR3 loop reads CASSFGGSETQYF. The CDR3, as DNA: TGTGCCAGCAGCTTTGGCGGGAGTGAGACCCAGTACTTC.